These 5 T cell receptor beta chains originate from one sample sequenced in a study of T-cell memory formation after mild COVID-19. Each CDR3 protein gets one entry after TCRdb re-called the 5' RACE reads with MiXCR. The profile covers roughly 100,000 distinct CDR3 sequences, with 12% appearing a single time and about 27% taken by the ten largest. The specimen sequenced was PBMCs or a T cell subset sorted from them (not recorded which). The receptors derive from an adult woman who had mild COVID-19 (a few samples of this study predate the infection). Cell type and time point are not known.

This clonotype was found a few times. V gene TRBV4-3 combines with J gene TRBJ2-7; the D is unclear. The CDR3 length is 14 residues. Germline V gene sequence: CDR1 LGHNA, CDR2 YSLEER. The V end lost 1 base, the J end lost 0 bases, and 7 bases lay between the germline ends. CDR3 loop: CASSQVAVSYEQYF. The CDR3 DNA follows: TGCGCCAGCAGCCAAGTGGCCGTCTCCTACGAGCAGTACTTC.

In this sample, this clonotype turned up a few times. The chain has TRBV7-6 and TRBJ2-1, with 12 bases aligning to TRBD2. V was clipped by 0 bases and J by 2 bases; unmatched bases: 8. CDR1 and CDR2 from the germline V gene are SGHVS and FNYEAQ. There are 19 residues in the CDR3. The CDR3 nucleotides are TGTGCCAGCAGCTTAGCGCCCCTACTAGCGGGAGGTACCTACAATGAGCAGTTCTTC. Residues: CASSLAPLLAGGTYNEQFF.

In DNA, the CDR3 is TGTGCCTGGAGTCCTGGGATTCAGAACACTGAAGCTTTCTTT. The encoded protein is CAWSPGIQNTEAFF. The chain is built from TRBV30 and TRBJ1-1; no clear D gene. Deletions cut 2 bases from V and 1 base from J, with 11 bases between. CDR1 is GTSNPN and CDR2 is SVGIG in the germline V gene (reference sequence). There are 14 residues in the CDR3.

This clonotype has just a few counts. The CDR3 protein is CASSLGPATEAFF. As DNA, the CDR3 is TGTGCCAGCAGCTTAGGACCCGCCACTGAAGCTTTCTTT. The chain is built from TRBV7-6 and TRBJ1-1; D call uncertain. V lost 1 base, J lost 4 bases, and 7 bases lay in between. The CDR3 has 13 amino acids. The germline gives CDR1 SGHVS, CDR2 FNYEAQ. Filled out from reference TRBV7-6 and TRBJ1-1, the complete variable domain reads GAGVSQSPRYKVTKRGQDVALRCDPISGHVSLYWYRQALGQGPEFLTYFNYEAQQDKSGLPNDRFSAERPEGSISTLTIQRTEQRDSAMYRCASSLGPATEAFFGQGTRLTVV.

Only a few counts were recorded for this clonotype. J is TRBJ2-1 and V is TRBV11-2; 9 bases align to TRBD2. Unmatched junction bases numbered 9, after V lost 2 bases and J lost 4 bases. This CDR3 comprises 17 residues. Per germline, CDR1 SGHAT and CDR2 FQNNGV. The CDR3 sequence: CASSLRGAGGPYNEQFF. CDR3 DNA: TGTGCCAGCAGCTTAAGAGGCGCGGGGGGGCCGTACAATGAGCAGTTCTTC.